These 10 T cell receptor beta chains were all obtained from the same sample, sequenced in a study of OX40 agonist ivuxolimab in advanced cancers. Preparation of the library involved the immunoSEQ multiplex PCR assay. Sourced from immuneACCESS, this table was stored by TCRdb with only in-frame sequences that have V and J called. A share of the clones is absent; for the studies checked, an unresolved V gene accounts for under half, and the remainder has no known explanation. The sample table records some 96,000 clones; about 80% of these occur just once. The leading ten clones occupy around 1.6% of the sample. The input for sequencing was CD4+ or CD8+ T cells sorted from blood, taken in a trial of the OX40 agonist ivuxolimab. These receptor sequences come from an adult with an advanced solid tumor such as melanoma, head and neck, liver or kidney cancer.

V usage is TRBV6-5 and J usage is TRBJ2-7; tentatively, D is TRBD1 (5 bases). Germline CDR1 MNHEY, CDR2 SVGAGI. The V end was cut by 5 bases, the J end by 0 bases, with 11 bases between. This CDR3 has 14 residues. Here the CDR3 reads CASSAGQASYEQYF. For the CDR3, the DNA is TGTGCCAGCAGTGCAGGGCAAGCCTCCTACGAGCAGTACTTC.

This clone has just a few counts. The chain joins TRBV7-2 to TRBJ2-2; D perhaps matches TRBD1 (5 bases). Deletions cut 4 bases from V and 8 bases from J, with 17 bases between. CDR1 is SGHTA and CDR2 is FQGNSA in the germline V gene. The CDR3 has 15 residues. CDR3 loop: CASSSRAITAGELFF. DNA of the CDR3: TGTGCCAGCAGCTCCAGGGCTATCACTGCGGGGGAGCTGTTTTTT.

This chain connects TRBV19 to TRBJ2-7, with D uncertain. The ends were cut back, 9 bases at V and 2 bases at J, with 17 bases in the middle. The CDR3 runs to 14 residues. The germline gives CDR1 LNHDA, CDR2 SQIVND (reference sequence). The CDR3 DNA follows: TGTGCCAGGGCAAGCGTGGGCCCACCCTACGAGCAGTACTTC. Its translation is CARASVGPPYEQYF. Looking up the rest from reference TRBV19 and TRBJ2-7 gives the full variable domain: DGGITQSPKYLFRKEGQNVTLSCEQNLNHDAMYWYRQDPGQGLRLIYYSQIVNDFQKGDIAEGYSVSREKKESFPLTVTSAQKNPTAFYLCARASVGPPYEQYFGPGTRLTVT.

The rearrangement links TRBV30 to TRBJ2-1; the match to TRBD1 covers 10 bases. CDR1 and CDR2 (germline): GTSNPN, SVGIG (reference sequence). CDR3 length: 16 residues. The J segment lost 12 bases and the V segment lost 0 bases, leaving 14 bases of the junction unmatched. DNA for the CDR3: TGTGCCTGGAGTGTATTGGGACAGGGGCGCGCTGGGGGGCAGTTCTTC. Its protein product is CAWSVLGQGRAGGQFF.

The genes are TRBV7-2 and TRBJ1-1; D is uncertain. CDR1 is SGHTA, CDR2 FQGNSA, per germline. The CDR3 consists of 15 residues. Deletions cut 5 bases from V and 5 bases from J, with 18 bases between. This CDR3 is CASSARVSMGTEAFF. CDR3 nucleotide sequence: TGTGCCAGCAGCGCCCGGGTTTCTATGGGGACTGAAGCTTTCTTT.

V is TRBV6-5 and J is TRBJ2-3, with D possibly TRBD2 on 5 matching bases. The CDR3 is made up of 15 amino acids. The germline CDR1 and CDR2 sequences are MNHEY and SVGAGI. The V end was cut by 4 bases, the J end by 1 base, with 12 bases between. This CDR3 is CASSSGRARTDTQYF. The CDR3 DNA reads as TGTGCCAGCAGTTCTGGGCGGGCTCGCACAGATACGCAGTATTTT.

The CDR3 spells CASSPYRDRGRETQYF. DNA of the CDR3: TGTGCCAGCAGCCCGTACCGGGACAGGGGGCGAGAGACCCAGTACTTC. J is TRBJ2-5 and V is TRBV14; 12 bases map to TRBD1. V lost 4 bases, J lost 4 bases, and 7 bases stayed unmatched. Germline loops: CDR1 SGHDN, CDR2 FVKESK. The CDR3 spans 16 residues.

This sequence joins TRBV7-2 and TRBJ1-2, with TRBD1 as a possible D gene (5 bases). Germline CDR1 is SGHTA and CDR2 is FQGNSA. Trimming shortened V by 1 base and J by 8 bases, and 20 bases separated the two germline ends. There are 16 residues in the CDR3. The CDR3 DNA reads TGTGCCAGCAGCTTAGAATCCGGGGGAAGGGGAGCGGGCTACACCTTC. Translation: CASSLESGGRGAGYTF.

This chain links TRBV7-9 with TRBJ1-5, with TRBD1 as a possible D gene (6 bases). This CDR3 contains 15 residues. Germline V gene data show CDR1 as SEHNR and CDR2 as FQNEAQ (reference sequence). Trimming shortened V by 1 base and J by 2 bases, and 9 bases separated the two germline ends. The CDR3 region has the DNA TGTGCCAGCAGCTTAGGGGCAGGGGGCAATCAGCCCCAGCATTTT. Protein: CASSLGAGGNQPQHF.

This clone was observed a handful of times. This chain connects TRBV5-5 to TRBJ1-2; 7 bases agree with TRBD1. Germline V gene sequence: CDR1 SGHKS, CDR2 YYEKEE (reference sequence). V gave up 0 bases and J gave up 4 bases; unmatched junction bases: 3. This CDR3 has 14 residues. CDR3 protein: CASSLAGQAYGYTF. The CDR3 DNA follows: TGTGCCAGCAGCTTGGCTGGACAGGCCTATGGCTACACCTTC.